The next 13 T cell receptor beta chains were all read from a single sample in a study of shared clonotypes between healthy human individuals. The repertoire was sequenced with immunoSEQ multiplex PCR; TCRdb's copy has only in-frame clones and lacks some. The table includes roughly 2.5 million clones, 85% to 95% detected once. The sequencing sample was made of naive CD4+ T cells sorted from blood. Documented subset: CD45RA+ positively selected. The receptors derive from a man younger than 35 in good health.

This clone appeared a single time. The V gene is TRBV7-2, the J gene TRBJ2-3, with D unclear. From germline, CDR1 is SGHTA and CDR2 FQGNSA. The CDR3 sequence is 14 residues long. V was pared by 5 bases and J by 4 bases, with 13 bases between. DNA for the CDR3: TGTGCCAGCAGCGCCCGCTGGCTAGCAGATACGCAGTATTTT. This codes for CASSARWLADTQYF.

The genes are TRBV2 and TRBJ2-7, with D unresolved. The ends were cut back, 6 bases at V and 6 bases at J, with 9 bases in the middle. CDR3 size: 11 residues. Germline CDR1 reads SNHLY; CDR2 reads FYNNEI. CDR3 in DNA: TGTGCCAGCAGGGAGTTCCGCGAGCAGTACTTC. Translating it yields CASREFREQYF.

J is TRBJ2-1 and V is TRBV9; no clear D gene. Deletions cut 6 bases from V and 7 bases from J, with 5 bases between. CDR1 is SGDLS and CDR2 is YYNGEE in the germline V gene. The length of the CDR3 is 10 residues. The CDR3 region has the DNA TGTGCCAGCACCCAAAATGAGCAGTTCTTC. The encoded protein is CASTQNEQFF.

This sequence joins TRBV9 and TRBJ2-2, with no clear D. Deletions cut 4 bases from V and 0 bases from J, with 19 bases between. The germline CDR1 and CDR2 sequences are SGDLS and YYNGEE. The CDR3 has 18 amino acids. CDR3 sequence reads: CASSPVGEPAANTGELFF. DNA for the CDR3: TGTGCCAGCAGCCCTGTGGGCGAGCCCGCAGCGAACACCGGGGAGCTGTTTTTT.

The chain links TRBV6-1 to TRBJ2-1; D is perhaps TRBD2 (5 bases). This CDR3 region has 13 residues. Per germline, CDR1 MNHNS and CDR2 SASEGT. V was cut by 6 bases and J by 11 bases, with 17 bases left in between. The CDR3 loop is CASSPGVEAKQFF. DNA of the CDR3: TGTGCCAGCAGCCCCGGGGTGGAGGCCAAGCAGTTCTTC.

The J gene is TRBJ1-2, the V gene TRBV5-1; maybe TRBD1 (5 bases). Trimming stripped 4 bases from V and 5 bases from J, with 15 bases between. CDR1 is SGHRS, CDR2 YFSETQ, per germline. This CDR3 spans 14 amino acids. In DNA form, the CDR3 reads TGCGCCAGCAGCGGGAACACGGGGCTTTATGGCTACACCTTC. Its protein is CASSGNTGLYGYTF.

The chain has TRBV4-1 and TRBJ2-6; D call uncertain. The CDR3 is 17 amino acids. CDR1 and CDR2 (germline): MGHRA, YSYEKL. Trimming shortened V by 7 bases and J by 5 bases, and 21 bases separated the two germline ends. CDR3 nucleotide sequence: TGCGCCAGCAACTCACTTCGGGCACCAATTCGGGCCAACGTCCTGACTTTC. As protein: CASNSLRAPIRANVLTF.

Comments on this clone: This sample includes further DNA sequences coding for the same CDR3. This sequence joins TRBV7-8 and TRBJ1-5; TRBD1 is a possible D gene (5 bases). Germline V lookup: CDR1 SGHVS, CDR2 FQNEAQ. The CDR3 is 13 amino acids. Trimming stripped 4 bases from V and 6 bases from J, with 10 bases between. CDR3 sequence reads: CASSSTGGQPQHF. CDR3 nucleotide sequence: TGTGCCAGCAGCTCTACCGGGGGTCAGCCCCAGCATTTT. The full variable domain, completed using reference TRBV7-8 and TRBJ1-5, is GAGVSQSPRYKVAKRGQDVALRCDPISGHVSLFWYQQALGQGPEFLTYFQNEAQLDKSGLPSDRFFAERPEGSVSTLKIQRTQQEDSAVYLCASSSTGGQPQHFGDGTRLSIL.

V is TRBV19 and J is TRBJ2-5; 8 nucleotides line up with TRBD1. CDR1 and CDR2 (germline): LNHDA, SQIVND (reference sequence). The length of the CDR3 is 14 residues. Unmatched junction bases numbered 9, after V lost 7 bases and J lost 5 bases. The CDR3 region has the DNA TGTGCCAGTACCACCCAGGGGGCCGGGGAGACCCAGTACTTC. Translation: CASTTQGAGETQYF.

This clone was counted between two and nine times. The CDR3 region has the DNA TGTGCCAGCAGCCCCAGGGTGACGACAGATACGCAGTATTTT. This gives the protein CASSPRVTTDTQYF. The chain employs TRBV7-2 and TRBJ2-3, with D possibly matching TRBD1 (5 bases). CDR3 length equals 14 residues. From germline, CDR1 is SGHTA and CDR2 FQGNSA. With 5 bases removed from V and 3 bases from J, the gap between germline ends came to 12 bases.

The V call is TRBV27, the J call TRBJ2-2; D possibly matches TRBD1 or TRBD2 (5 bases each). This CDR3 spans 13 amino acids. V was clipped by 8 bases and J by 7 bases, with 14 bases between them. In germline, CDR1 is MNHEY, CDR2 SMNVEV (reference sequence). The CDR3 loop is CASGRLRGGELFF. The CDR3 region has the DNA TGTGCCAGCGGTAGACTGAGGGGCGGGGAGCTGTTTTTT.

The CDR3 loop is CASSALLGAGEKLFF. The DNA for the CDR3 is TGTGCCAGCAGTGCCTTGCTGGGGGCAGGAGAAAAACTGTTTTTT. This rearrangement joins TRBV6-1 to TRBJ1-4, with TRBD1 as a possible D gene (6 bases). The V end lost 4 bases, the J end lost 8 bases, and 17 bases lay between the germline ends. Germline values: CDR1 MNHNS, CDR2 SASEGT. The CDR3 consists of 15 residues.

Comments on this clone: Distinct nucleotide sequences in the sample also encode this CDR3. The chain is built from TRBV6-4 and TRBJ2-3; D might be TRBD1 (5 bases). The CDR3 runs 13 residues. V was cut by 4 bases and J by 3 bases, with 8 bases left in between. The germline V gene encodes CDR1 MRHNA and CDR2 SNTAGT. The CDR3: CASSAQGTDTQYF. CDR3 in DNA: TGTGCCAGCAGTGCCCAGGGAACAGATACGCAGTATTTT.